These 10 T cell receptor beta chains came from one sample sequenced in a study of blood T cells in healthy people across ages. Together with a sample-barcoded 5' primer, a J-beta primer mix was included in a second PCR lasting about 6 to 12 cycles. One entry per CDR3 protein, called by TCRdb with MiXCR from the 5' RACE reads. This table has about 810,000 distinct CDR3 sequences, roughly 40% appearing once. The sample consisted of blood. The receptors come from a man aged 18 to 30 in good health.

J is TRBJ2-7 and V is TRBV19, with TRBD1 matching 7 bases. Per the germline V gene, CDR1 is LNHDA and CDR2 is SQIVND (reference sequence). The CDR3 is 14 residues long. Losses at the gene ends were 4 bases for V and 0 bases for J; bases not matched to a gene: 3. The CDR3 DNA reads TGTGCCAGTAGTACGGGACAGAACTCCTACGAGCAGTACTTC. This codes for CASSTGQNSYEQYF.

Here the CDR3 DNA reads TGTGCCTGGAGTGTACATCGGGACACGTACGAGCAGTACTTC. Translation gives CAWSVHRDTYEQYF. The chain carries TRBV30 and TRBJ2-7; D is possibly TRBD1 (6 bases). V lost 0 bases and J 4 bases, leaving 13 bases between the germline ends. The CDR3 runs 14 residues. CDR1 is GTSNPN, CDR2 SVGIG, per germline (reference sequence).

Only a few counts were recorded for this clonotype. The rearrangement joins TRBV2 to TRBJ1-2; D is uncertain. In germline, CDR1 is SNHLY, CDR2 FYNNEI. The V end lost 4 bases, the J end lost 3 bases, and 9 bases lay between the germline ends. This CDR3 region has 13 residues. The CDR3 nucleotides read TGTGCCAGCAGTGTGAGACGGGACTATGGCTACACCTTC. Its translation is CASSVRRDYGYTF.

The gene calls are TRBV27 and TRBJ1-4; D possibly corresponds to TRBD1 (5 bases). Trimming cost V 5 bases and J 3 bases, with 31 bases left between them. This CDR3 spans 21 amino acids. CDR1 is MNHEY and CDR2 is SMNVEV in the germline V gene (reference sequence). The CDR3 bases are TGTGCCAGCAGTCCCCGACTCAAGGGCCTTCTACAGGCCCGGGCTAATGAAAAACTGTTTTTT. It yields the protein CASSPRLKGLLQARANEKLFF. Full variable domain (outside the CDR3, taken from reference TRBV27 and TRBJ1-4): EAQVTQNPRYLITVTGKKLTVTCSQNMNHEYMSWYRQDPGLGLRQIYYSMNVEVTDKGDVPEGYKVSRKEKRNFPLILESPSPNQTSLYFCASSPRLKGLLQARANEKLFFGSGTQLSVL.

V is TRBV25-1 and J is TRBJ2-1; the D gene is possibly TRBD2 (5 bases). The J call may be incorrect, as the DNA end agrees better with TRBJ2-7. The CDR3 consists of 18 residues. In germline, CDR1 is MGHDK, CDR2 SYGVNS. CDR3 loop: CASSETSGSSGVYNEQYF. In nucleotides, the CDR3 is TGTGCCAGCAGTGAAACTTCGGGGAGTTCTGGTGTTTACAATGAGCAGTACTTC.

Points on this clonotype: One end of the junction varies from germline; a read error may be responsible. This chain connects TRBV6-1 to TRBJ2-5; D may be TRBD1 (6 bases). From germline, CDR1 is MNHNS and CDR2 SASEGT. The CDR3 extends over 14 amino acids. The DNA for the CDR3 is TGTGCCAGCAGACGGACAGAGTACCAAGAGACCCATTACTTC. Protein sequence: CASRRTEYQETHYF.

The chain carries TRBV28 and TRBJ1-6, with TRBD1 as a possible D gene (5 bases). The CDR3 extends over 15 amino acids. Looked up from germline, CDR1 is MDHEN and CDR2 is SYDVKM. V was cut by 1 base and J by 17 bases, with 21 bases left in between. DNA for the CDR3: TGTGCCAGCAGTTTATTTCCCCCCAGCCGTTCAGGGTTCCACTTT. Protein product: CASSLFPPSRSGFHF.

The chain employs TRBV12-3 or TRBV12-4 and TRBJ1-6; 9 nucleotides agree with TRBD1. V was clipped by 7 bases and J by 9 bases; unmatched bases: 4. The length of the CDR3 is 13 residues. The CDR3 DNA reads as TGTGCCAGCACGGGACAGGGAGTTTCACCCCTCCACTTT. Translating gives CASTGQGVSPLHF.

About this clonotype: A read error may be the cause here, since a much bigger clone is one base away. V and J are TRBV4-2 and TRBJ2-3, with D possibly matching TRBD2 (6 bases). Germline CDR1 LGHNA, CDR2 YNFKEQ. The CDR3 loop spans 17 amino acids. In DNA, the CDR3 is TGTGCCAGCAACCAATCCCCCTATGTAGCGGAGGCAGATACGCAGTATTTT. Its translation: CASNQSPYVAEADTQYF.

The rearrangement joins TRBV7-9 to TRBJ2-7; D possibly uses TRBD1 or TRBD2 (5 bases each). Germline CDR1 is SEHNR and CDR2 is FQNEAQ (reference sequence). The V gene lost 5 bases and the J gene lost 6 bases, with 17 bases spanning the gap. This CDR3 region has 14 residues. CDR3 region: CASSPSGPDAEQYF. The CDR3 DNA sequence: TGTGCCAGCAGCCCGTCGGGACCGGACGCCGAGCAGTACTTC.